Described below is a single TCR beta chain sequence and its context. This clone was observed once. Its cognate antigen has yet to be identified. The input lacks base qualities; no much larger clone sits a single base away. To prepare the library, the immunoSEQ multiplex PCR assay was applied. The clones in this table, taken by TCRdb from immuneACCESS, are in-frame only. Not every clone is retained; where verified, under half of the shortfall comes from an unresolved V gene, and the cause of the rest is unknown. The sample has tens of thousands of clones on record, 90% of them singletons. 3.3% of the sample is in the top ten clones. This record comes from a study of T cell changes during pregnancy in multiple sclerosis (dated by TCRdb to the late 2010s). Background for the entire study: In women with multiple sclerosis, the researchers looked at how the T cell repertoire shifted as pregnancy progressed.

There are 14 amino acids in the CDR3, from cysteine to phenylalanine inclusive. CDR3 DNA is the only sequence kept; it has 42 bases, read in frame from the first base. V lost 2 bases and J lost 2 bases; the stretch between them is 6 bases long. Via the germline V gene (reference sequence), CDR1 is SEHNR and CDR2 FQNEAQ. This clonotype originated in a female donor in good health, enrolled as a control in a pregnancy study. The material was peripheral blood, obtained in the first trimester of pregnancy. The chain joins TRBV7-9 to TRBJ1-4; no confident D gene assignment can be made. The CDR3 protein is CASSLSGTNEKLFF. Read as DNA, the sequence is TGTGCCAGCAGCTTATCCGGGACTAATGAAAAACTGTTTTTT. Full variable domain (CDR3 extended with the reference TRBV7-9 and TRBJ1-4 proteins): DTGVSQNPRHKITKRGQNVTFRCDPISEHNRLYWYRQTLGQGPEFLTYFQNEAQLEKSRLLSDRFSAERPKGSFSTLEIQRTEQGDSAMYLCASSLSGTNEKLFFGSGTQLSVL.